The 25 T cell receptor beta chains reported below all come from one sample, sequenced in a study of T-cell memory formation after mild COVID-19. TCRdb passed the 5' RACE reads through MiXCR, listing each CDR3 protein once. The sample contains fewer than 75,000 distinct CDR3 sequences, 9% to 15% of which appear only once. Specimen: PBMCs or a T cell subset sorted from them (not recorded which). Every receptor here comes from a man aged 18 to 29 who had mild COVID-19 (a few samples of this study predate the infection). Cell type and time point are not known.

This clonotype was found many times. The chain recombines TRBV7-2 with TRBJ1-5; D is possibly TRBD1 (5 bases). The CDR3 is 14 amino acids. The germline CDR1 and CDR2 sequences are SGHTA and FQGNSA. V lost 5 bases and J 2 bases, leaving 10 bases between the germline ends. The CDR3 bases are TGTGCCAGCAGCCGGGGGGGTGGCAATCAGCCCCAGCATTTT. Amino acids: CASSRGGGNQPQHF.

The V call is TRBV7-2, the J call TRBJ1-5, with TRBD1 matching over 7 bases. With 3 bases clipped from V and 5 bases from J, the junction kept 7 bases outside the gene matches. The CDR3 runs to 15 residues. CDR1 and CDR2 from the germline V gene are SGHTA and FQGNSA. The CDR3 DNA is TGTGCCAGCAGCTTGGGTAACAGGGGTCATCAGCCCCAGCATTTT. Protein product: CASSLGNRGHQPQHF.

V is TRBV12-3 or TRBV12-4 and J is TRBJ1-5; 8 bases line up with TRBD1. The CDR3 runs 14 residues. Unmatched junction bases numbered 7, after V lost 5 bases and J lost 7 bases. CDR3 DNA: TGTGCCAGCAGTGCTGGACAGGGTGGGCAGCCCCAGCATTTT. Its translation is CASSAGQGGQPQHF.

The V gene is TRBV7-9, the J gene TRBJ2-1; 14 bases line up with TRBD2. CDR3 size: 17 residues. V gave up 4 bases and J gave up 0 bases; unmatched junction bases: 2. Germline-derived CDR1 and CDR2 are SEHNR and FQNEAQ (reference sequence). The DNA for the CDR3 is TGTGCCAGCAGCTCGGGACTAGCGGGGGCCTCCTACAATGAGCAGTTCTTC. Translated: CASSSGLAGASYNEQFF.

This clonotype has only a few counts. The chain recombines TRBV6-5 with TRBJ2-5; D possibly corresponds to TRBD1 (5 bases). With 5 bases removed from V and 1 base from J, the gap between germline ends came to 11 bases. CDR3 size: 14 residues. Germline CDR1 and CDR2: MNHEY and SVGAGI. The chain's CDR3 is CASSPGLRQETQYF. CDR3 nucleotide sequence: TGTGCCAGCAGTCCAGGGTTGCGCCAAGAGACCCAGTACTTC.

The CDR3 region has the DNA TGTGCCAGCAGCGTAGCTACCAGCGGGGGGAGGAATGAGCAGTTCTTC. The encoded protein is CASSVATSGGRNEQFF. The rearrangement links TRBV9 to TRBJ2-1; 9 bases match TRBD2. The CDR3 is 16 residues long. Losses at the gene ends were 0 bases for V and 7 bases for J; bases not matched to a gene: 8. Looked up from germline, CDR1 is SGDLS and CDR2 is YYNGEE.

The J gene is TRBJ2-4, the V gene TRBV12-3 or TRBV12-4; possible D gene TRBD2, 7 bases. The CDR3 spans 14 residues. The V gene lost 1 base and the J gene lost 5 bases, with 9 bases spanning the gap. CDR3 DNA: TGTGCCAGCAGTTTAGGGGGGGGCGAAAACATTCAGTACTTC. This encodes CASSLGGGENIQYF.

CDR3 sequence reads: CASSPRRGAEETQYF. The CDR3 region has the DNA TGTGCCAGCTCCCCGAGGCGGGGGGCCGAAGAGACCCAGTACTTC. V usage is TRBV18 and J usage is TRBJ2-5, with 8 bases aligning to TRBD2. Germline CDR1 is KGHSH and CDR2 is LQKENI. The CDR3 covers 15 residues. J was trimmed by 3 bases and V by 6 bases; bases with no gene match: 9. The variable domain in full, completed from reference TRBV18 and TRBJ2-5, reads NAGVMQNPRHLVRRRGQEARLRCSPMKGHSHVYWYRQLPEEGLKFMVYLQKENIIDESGMPKERFSAEFPKEGPSILRIQQVVRGDSAAYFCASSPRRGAEETQYFGPGTRLLVL.

This clonotype occurred many times. The genes are TRBV10-3 and TRBJ2-7, with D possibly being TRBD1 or TRBD2 (5 bases each). V was shortened by 3 bases and J by 6 bases, with 15 bases between the two germline ends. There are 14 residues in the CDR3. CDR1 is ENHRY and CDR2 is SYGVKD in the germline V gene. CDR3 nucleotides: TGTGCCATCAGTGACACTAAGGGACGGATCGAGCAGTACTTC. Protein sequence: CAISDTKGRIEQYF.

In DNA form, the CDR3 reads TGTGCCAGCAGTTACAGGGTTTCCTACGAGCAGTACTTC. The encoded protein is CASSYRVSYEQYF. The chain recombines TRBV6-6 with TRBJ2-7, with unresolved D. V was cut by 2 bases and J by 1 base, with 6 bases left in between. CDR3 length: 13 residues. Germline loops: CDR1 MNHNY, CDR2 SVGAGI (reference sequence).

In its sample, this clonotype was seen many times. The chain's CDR3 is CASSSTSGSSYNEQFF. The CDR3 bases are TGTGCCAGCAGCTCGACTAGCGGATCATCCTACAATGAGCAGTTCTTC. V and J are TRBV7-3 and TRBJ2-1; 9 positions agree with TRBD2. Germline V gene sequence: CDR1 SGHTA, CDR2 FQGTGA. Trimming at V came to 4 bases and at J to 1 base, leaving 5 bases not matched to a gene. The CDR3 length is 16 residues.

The gene calls are TRBV28 and TRBJ2-2, with D perhaps matching TRBD1 (6 bases). This CDR3 spans 15 amino acids. Looked up from germline, CDR1 is MDHEN and CDR2 is SYDVKM. The V and J ends lost 2 bases and 7 bases respectively, with 14 bases between them. CDR3 sequence reads: CASSLGGLTHGELFF. CDR3 DNA sequence: TGTGCCAGCAGTTTAGGGGGCCTTACCCACGGGGAGCTGTTTTTT.

This clonotype was seen a handful of times. This chain uses TRBV29-1 with TRBJ2-4; TRBD2 matches at 8 bases. Germline trimming cut 7 bases from V and 7 bases from J; bases unmatched to any gene: 9. Looked up from germline, CDR1 is SQVTM and CDR2 is ANQGSEA. The CDR3 totals 13 residues. DNA for the CDR3: TGCAGCGCTACTAGCGGCGCGCATAACATTCAGTACTTC. It yields the protein CSATSGAHNIQYF.

This clonotype was seen a handful of times. The chain uses TRBV4-1 and TRBJ2-3; D is possibly TRBD1 (5 bases). Trimming stripped 3 bases from V and 2 bases from J, with 15 bases between. The CDR3 is 16 residues long. Germline CDR1 MGHRA, CDR2 YSYEKL. The CDR3 here is CASSHPQGKFTDTQYF. The CDR3 bases are TGCGCCAGCAGCCATCCCCAGGGAAAATTCACAGATACGCAGTATTTT.

This clonotype showed up many times. The chain is built from TRBV3-1 and TRBJ2-5; D is unresolved. Germline V lookup: CDR1 LGHDT, CDR2 YNNKEL (reference sequence). This CDR3 spans 11 amino acids. Trimming left V 1 base short and J 7 bases short, with 4 bases between. CDR3 protein: CASSQGPTQYF. Here the CDR3 DNA reads TGTGCCAGCAGCCAAGGGCCGACCCAGTACTTC.

The gene calls are TRBV2 and TRBJ1-2; a possible D gene is TRBD1 (5 bases). This CDR3 has 12 residues. Trimming cost V 3 bases and J 5 bases, with 7 bases left between them. The germline gives CDR1 SNHLY, CDR2 FYNNEI. The CDR3 DNA sequence: TGTGCCAGCAGTGAGGGGGGATATGGCTACACCTTC. It is translated as CASSEGGYGYTF.

In this sample, this clonotype turned up a few times. J is TRBJ2-1 and V is TRBV2; perhaps TRBD1 as D (5 bases). Germline V gene sequence: CDR1 SNHLY, CDR2 FYNNEI. Trimming stripped 4 bases from V and 5 bases from J, with 12 bases between. CDR3 length: 14 amino acids. CDR3 sequence (DNA): TGTGCCAGCAGTGTTTTCAGGGCACACAATGAGCAGTTCTTC. Its translation is CASSVFRAHNEQFF.

The chain carries TRBV7-2 and TRBJ1-6; the match to TRBD1 covers 7 bases. CDR3 length: 15 amino acids. The V segment lost 5 bases and the J segment 9 bases; nucleotides outside the gene matches: 10. Germline V CDR1 and CDR2: SGHTA, FQGNSA. The CDR3 DNA reads TGTGCCAGCAGCCGACGCCGGGACAGTGGTTCACCCCTCCACTTT. It is translated as CASSRRRDSGSPLHF.

This clonotype was seen repeatedly, ten times or more. V and J are TRBV6-1 and TRBJ2-4; TRBD1 aligns across 12 bases. Unmatched junction bases numbered 5, after V lost 0 bases and J lost 8 bases. The CDR3 sequence is 16 residues long. Germline V CDR1 and CDR2: MNHNS, SASEGT. The CDR3 sequence: CASSEAQGTGGDIQYF. CDR3 coding DNA: TGTGCCAGCAGTGAAGCGCAGGGGACAGGGGGCGACATTCAGTACTTC.

This clonotype came up a few times. The J gene is TRBJ1-1, the V gene TRBV7-3; D is uncertain. Germline CDR1 is SGHTA and CDR2 is FQGTGA. The CDR3 runs 13 residues. V was trimmed by 2 bases and J by 1 base, leaving 5 bases between them. CDR3 protein: CASSLSANTEAFF. The CDR3 coding sequence is TGTGCCAGCAGCTTATCAGCGAACACTGAAGCTTTCTTT.

Only a few counts were recorded for this clonotype. The chain has TRBV7-6 and TRBJ2-1, with a possible D match to TRBD1 (6 bases). This CDR3 is built from 18 residues. Trimming shortened V by 5 bases and J by 0 bases, and 20 bases separated the two germline ends. Germline CDR1 reads SGHVS; CDR2 reads FNYEAQ. The CDR3 region is CASSPGLGRGNSYNEQFF. CDR3 sequence (DNA): TGTGCCAGCAGCCCCGGGCTTGGCAGGGGAAACTCCTACAATGAGCAGTTCTTC.

This clonotype came up a few times. J is TRBJ2-5 and V is TRBV5-1; possibly TRBD2 for D (6 bases). Trimming stripped 4 bases from V and 5 bases from J, with 15 bases between. This CDR3 has 14 residues. CDR1 SGHRS and CDR2 YFSETQ come from the germline V gene. The CDR3 DNA reads as TGCGCCAGCAGCGTGGCCGAGGGGAGGGAGACCCAGTACTTC. Its translation: CASSVAEGRETQYF.

CDR3 protein: CASSAQGRTYTQYF. Written as DNA, the CDR3 is TGTGCCAGCAGTGCTCAGGGTCGGACATATACGCAGTATTTT. The rearrangement links TRBV6-4 to TRBJ2-3; a possible D gene is TRBD1 (5 bases). The CDR3 is 14 amino acids. V lost 4 bases to trimming and J lost 7 bases, with 15 bases between them. CDR1 and CDR2 from the germline V gene are MRHNA and SNTAGT.

The chain's CDR3 is CASSLRRGGRADTQYF. The CDR3 nucleotides are TGTGCCAGCAGCTTAAGACGGGGGGGCCGGGCAGATACGCAGTATTTT. The chain links TRBV7-9 to TRBJ2-3, with 8 bases fitting TRBD2. Germline assignment: CDR1 SEHNR and CDR2 FQNEAQ (reference sequence). V shed 2 bases and J 4 bases; nucleotides not matched to a gene: 8. The CDR3 totals 16 residues.

The chain has TRBV21-1 and TRBJ2-7. TRBV21-1 is termed a pseudogene. The CDR3 is 15 amino acids. CDR3 coding DNA: TGTGCCAGCAGCAAAGTTCGAGGACGGACGTACGAGCAGTACGTC. As protein: CASSKVRGRTYEQYV.